These 26 T cell receptor beta chains were all obtained from the same sample, sequenced in a study of blood T cell repertoires in COVID-19. Repertoires were generated with immunoSEQ multiplex PCR, while TCRdb's copy carries only in-frame clones and drops some. The top ten hold about 4.8% of the sample, which has roughly 260,000 clones, roughly four fifths seen once. Specimen: peripheral blood. The receptor set was obtained from a woman aged 65 to 85 with acute or convalescent COVID-19.

This chain connects TRBV11-2 to TRBJ2-1; 10 bases line up with TRBD2. Germline V gene lookup returns CDR1 SGHAT and CDR2 FQNNGV. The CDR3 has 20 amino acids. Trimming took 0 bases from V and 9 from J; bases not matched to a gene: 20. The chain's CDR3 is CASSLEGSGGASIRIFEQFF. For the CDR3, the DNA is TGTGCCAGCAGCTTAGAGGGAAGCGGGGGGGCATCCATTCGGATATTTGAGCAGTTCTTC. Full variable domain (outside the CDR3, taken from reference TRBV11-2 and TRBJ2-1): EAGVAQSPRYKIIEKRQSVAFWCNPISGHATLYWYQQILGQGPKLLIQFQNNGVVDDSQLPKDRFSAERLKGVDSTLKIQPAKLEDSAVYLCASSLEGSGGASIRIFEQFFGPGTRLTVL.

This clone was seen a single time. The J gene is TRBJ1-4, the V gene TRBV5-1; TRBD1 might be the D (5 bases). V lost 0 bases, J lost 5 bases, and 17 bases lay in between. The CDR3 is 17 residues long. Germline assignment: CDR1 SGHRS and CDR2 YFSETQ. For the CDR3, the DNA is TGCGCCAGCAGCTTGGCACCTCAAGCTAGGGGAAATGAAAAACTGTTTTTT. Translated, it gives CASSLAPQARGNEKLFF.

V gene TRBV5-1 combines with J gene TRBJ2-1; 16 positions agree with TRBD2. The germline gives CDR1 SGHRS, CDR2 YFSETQ. The ends lost 0 bases at V and 8 bases at J; junction bases unmatched: 8. CDR3 length equals 18 residues. The DNA of the CDR3 is TGCGCCAGCAGCTTGGTGGGACTAGCGGGGGGGCCTAGCCATGAGCAGTTCTTC. This sequence encodes CASSLVGLAGGPSHEQFF.

CDR3 in amino acids: CASSGNEQFF. CDR3 nucleotide sequence: TGTGCCAGCAGCGGCAATGAGCAGTTCTTC. The rearrangement links TRBV2 to TRBJ2-1, with D uncertain. This CDR3 is built from 10 residues. Deletions cut 6 bases from V and 6 bases from J, with 3 bases between. Germline CDR1 is SNHLY and CDR2 is FYNNEI.

The V gene is TRBV19, the J gene TRBJ1-3, with D perhaps TRBD1 (6 bases). The V gene's germline CDR1 is LNHDA and CDR2 SQIVND (reference sequence). The CDR3 is 15 residues long. Trimming stripped 4 bases from V and 0 bases from J, with 10 bases between. The CDR3 sequence: CASSTRDTSGNTIYF. DNA of the CDR3: TGTGCCAGTAGTACCCGGGACACCTCTGGAAACACCATATATTTT.

On this clone itself: The same CDR3 arises from other DNA sequences in this sample as well. The rearrangement links TRBV15 to TRBJ1-5, with a tentative D call TRBD1 (6 bases). Between the trimmed V and J ends, which lost 2 bases and 2 bases, there was a span of 13 bases. This CDR3 contains 16 residues. Germline CDR1 LNHNV, CDR2 YYDKDF (reference sequence). The CDR3 DNA sequence: TGTGCCACCAGCAGATCTCCGACAGGCCGCAATCAGCCCCAGCATTTT. As protein: CATSRSPTGRNQPQHF.

V gene TRBV7-9 combines with J gene TRBJ1-5; 7 bases agree with TRBD1. J was trimmed by 8 bases and V by 0 bases; bases with no gene match: 4. This CDR3 contains 14 residues. Germline-derived CDR1 and CDR2 are SEHNR and FQNEAQ (reference sequence). CDR3 sequence (DNA): TGTGCCAGCAGCTTAGCGACAGGGAATGAGCCCCAGCATTTT. Protein product: CASSLATGNEPQHF.

The chain recombines TRBV6-5 with TRBJ1-3; 8 positions match TRBD1. CDR3 length equals 16 residues. CDR1 and CDR2 (germline): MNHEY, SVGAGI. Unmatched junction bases numbered 5, after V lost 2 bases and J lost 2 bases. The CDR3 spells CASSYEMTGAGNTIYF. In nucleotides, the CDR3 is TGTGCCAGCAGTTACGAAATGACAGGGGCTGGAAACACCATATATTTT.

The V and J genes are TRBV28 and TRBJ2-7, with 7 positions matching TRBD1. CDR3 length: 14 residues. V dropped 6 bases and J dropped 2; count of bases not matched to a gene: 7. Per the germline V gene, CDR1 is MDHEN and CDR2 is SYDVKM. The CDR3 sequence: CASRERQGPYEQYF. CDR3 in DNA: TGTGCCAGCAGGGAACGACAGGGACCCTACGAGCAGTACTTC. Using reference TRBV28 and TRBJ2-7 for the parts outside the CDR3, the full variable domain is DVKVTQSSRYLVKRTGEKVFLECVQDMDHENMFWYRQDPGLGLRLIYFSYDVKMKEKGDIPEGYSVSREKKERFSLILESASTNQTSMYLCASRERQGPYEQYFGPGTRLTVT.

This chain links TRBV28 with TRBJ1-1; weak D call: TRBD1 (6 bases). The CDR3 runs to 13 residues. Trimming left V 5 bases short and J 4 bases short, with 11 bases between. CDR1 is MDHEN and CDR2 is SYDVKM in the germline V gene. CDR3 loop: CASSPGGLTEAFF. CDR3 DNA sequence: TGTGCCAGCAGTCCGGGGGGGCTCACTGAAGCTTTCTTT.

The chain has TRBV7-2 and TRBJ2-5; 12 bases match TRBD2. V shed 4 bases, J shed 5 bases, and the junction held 11 bases outside the gene matches. The CDR3 contains 17 residues. Germline loops: CDR1 SGHTA, CDR2 FQGNSA. This CDR3 is CASSSLTTSGGSETQYF. In nucleotides, the CDR3 is TGTGCCAGCAGCTCCCTAACTACTAGCGGGGGGAGTGAGACCCAGTACTTC.

The chain recombines TRBV6-6 with TRBJ2-1; D is unresolved. This CDR3 has 12 amino acids. V was shortened by 2 bases and J by 5 bases, with 4 bases between the two germline ends. Germline lookup yields CDR1 MNHNY and CDR2 SVGAGI (reference sequence). The CDR3 region is CASSYVNNEQFF. The CDR3 region has the DNA TGTGCCAGCAGTTACGTCAACAATGAGCAGTTCTTC.

The rearrangement joins TRBV6-5 to TRBJ1-4; D is ambiguous. V was pared by 0 bases and J by 0 bases, with 8 bases between. Germline CDR1 MNHEY, CDR2 SVGAGI. CDR3 length equals 16 residues. The CDR3 DNA reads as TGTGCCAGCAGTTACTCCACTTTTGCAACTAATGAAAAACTGTTTTTT. Its translation is CASSYSTFATNEKLFF.

The V call is TRBV7-6, the J call TRBJ2-5; tentative D call: TRBD1 (6 bases). Germline V gene lookup returns CDR1 SGHVS and CDR2 FNYEAQ. Trimming took 4 bases from V and 4 from J, leaving 19 bases between them. CDR3 length equals 16 residues. The CDR3 bases are TGTGCCAGCAGCTCATACGGACAGACCGTTGGAGAGACCCAGTACTTC. The encoded protein is CASSSYGQTVGETQYF.

The chain employs TRBV30 and TRBJ2-5; TRBD2 agrees at 9 bases. Per germline, CDR1 GTSNPN and CDR2 SVGIG (reference sequence). This CDR3 comprises 15 residues. V was pared by 2 bases and J by 0 bases, with 4 bases of the junction left unmatched. CDR3 nucleotide sequence: TGTGCCTGGAGTATAAGCGGGGGGTACCAAGAGACCCAGTACTTC. Translation gives CAWSISGGYQETQYF.

V and J are TRBV23-1 and TRBJ1-6, with a possible D match to TRBD1 (6 bases). TRBV23-1 is sorted into the ORF group, with uncertain function. Trimming stripped 8 bases from V and 2 bases from J, with 16 bases between. The CDR3 spans 16 residues. DNA of the CDR3: TGCGCCAGCCTGGACAGTCCAATCGCCTATAATTCACCCCTCCACTTT. This codes for CASLDSPIAYNSPLHF.

This CDR3 is CASSQDPGGGGSSYNEQFF. As DNA, the CDR3 is TGCGCCAGCAGCCAAGACCCAGGAGGGGGGGGGAGCTCCTACAATGAGCAGTTCTTC. The chain links TRBV4-3 to TRBJ2-1; tentatively, D is TRBD2 (7 bases). Germline assignment: CDR1 LGHNA and CDR2 YSLEER. Trimming stripped 0 bases from V and 0 bases from J, with 18 bases between. The CDR3 contains 19 residues.

The chain employs TRBV18 and TRBJ1-6, with a tentative D call TRBD1 (5 bases). CDR1 and CDR2 from the germline V gene are KGHSH and LQKENI. V dropped 2 bases and J dropped 6 bases, with 14 bases sitting between them. This CDR3 region has 16 residues. In DNA form, the CDR3 reads TGTGCCAGCTCACCAAGGCTCGCAGGGTCTAATTCACCCCTCCACTTT. It specifies CASSPRLAGSNSPLHF.

As concerns this clone: Other DNA sequences in the sample encode the same CDR3. The chain recombines TRBV6-5 with TRBJ1-6, with D possibly being TRBD1 (5 bases). CDR3 length: 14 residues. Trimming took off 0 bases at V and 8 bases at J, with 8 bases between the two ends. Germline V gene data show CDR1 as MNHEY and CDR2 as SVGAGI. This CDR3 reads CASSYSGRDSPLHF. The CDR3 bases are TGTGCCAGCAGTTACTCTGGCAGGGATTCACCCCTCCACTTT.

The chain uses TRBV7-2 and TRBJ1-6; D is possibly TRBD1 (6 bases). The CDR3 is 14 amino acids. V lost 3 bases and J lost 6, with 9 bases in between. Germline lookup yields CDR1 SGHTA and CDR2 FQGNSA. CDR3 protein: CASSFGQSNSPLHF. As DNA, the CDR3 is TGTGCCAGCAGCTTTGGACAGTCTAATTCACCCCTCCACTTT.

This clone was detected only a few times. One junction end disagrees with the germline gene, perhaps due to a read error. The rearrangement uses TRBV11-2 and TRBJ1-3; D gene uncertain. The V gene's germline CDR1 is SGHAT and CDR2 FQNNGV. The CDR3 is 13 amino acids. This CDR3 reads CASSEDSGNTIYF. The CDR3 DNA reads as TGTGCCAGCAGCGAAGACTCTGGGAACACCATATATTTT.

This clone came up once. V is TRBV11-1 and J is TRBJ2-5, with 9 bases that match TRBD2. The CDR3 totals 14 residues. From germline, CDR1 is SGHAT and CDR2 FQDESV (reference sequence). V lost 3 bases, J lost 5 bases, and 4 bases stayed unmatched. In nucleotides, the CDR3 is TGTGCCAGCAGCTTTGGGACTAGCTGGGAGACCCAGTACTTC. It specifies CASSFGTSWETQYF.

The CDR3 DNA is TGTGCCAGCAGTTACCCCGCTGAAGCTTTCTTT. This encodes CASSYPAEAFF. The chain is built from TRBV6-2 or TRBV6-3 and TRBJ1-1; the D is unclear. The CDR3 extends over 11 amino acids. V was shortened by 2 bases and J by 6 bases, with 4 bases between the two germline ends. CDR1 and CDR2 (germline): MNHEY, SVGEGT.

This clone was counted a few times. The V and J genes are TRBV7-2 and TRBJ1-1; D is ambiguous. CDR1 and CDR2 (germline): SGHTA, FQGNSA. The CDR3 spans 14 residues. V was pared by 6 bases and J by 0 bases, with 11 bases between. The CDR3 loop reads CASSLLGVNTEAFF. In DNA form, the CDR3 reads TGTGCCAGCAGTTTGTTAGGAGTGAACACTGAAGCTTTCTTT.

V gene TRBV10-1 combines with J gene TRBJ1-1, with 11 positions matching TRBD1. Germline CDR1 reads WNHNN; CDR2 reads SYGVQD (reference sequence). The CDR3 length is 12 residues. Trimming cost V 4 bases and J 11 bases; bases outside gene matches: 3. CDR3 in DNA: TGCGCCAGCAGTGGTCGGACAGGGGGCGCTTTCTTT. This gives the protein CASSGRTGGAFF.

This chain connects TRBV6-2 or TRBV6-3 to TRBJ1-2; D call uncertain. With 2 bases removed from V and 7 bases from J, the gap between germline ends came to 14 bases. The CDR3 is 14 residues long. Germline CDR1 and CDR2: MNHEY and SVGEGT. The CDR3 spells CASSYSAGGGGYTF. The CDR3 nucleotides read TGTGCCAGCAGTTACAGCGCGGGCGGCGGTGGCTACACCTTC.